This TCR beta chain emerged from a study of PD-L1 blockade in urothelial cancer. On the study more broadly: Starting in about 2014, patients were given atezolizumab (1,200 mg intravenously every 3 weeks). Male patients with bladder-origin urothelial cancer numbered about nine tenths of the roughly 29. Median blood clonality was roughly 0.074, with around 77,000 unique TCRs.

Profiling relied on immunoSEQ multiplex PCR, and the TCRdb table lists in-frame clones only, not all of them. The sample includes tens of thousands of clones, roughly 87% of them seen just once. Broader study findings: Having blood TCR clonality under the median before treatment predicted better survival.

The germline CDR1 and CDR2 sequences are SGHDN and FVKESK. The ends were cut back, 0 bases at V and 7 bases at J, with 9 bases in the middle. This CDR3 is 13 amino acids long. Worth noting for this clone: Its target is not known.

The time point is: pretreatment peripheral blood. The receptor's source is an older woman with urothelial cancer. The chain is built from TRBV14 and TRBJ2-5, with no clear D. The specimen was PBMCs, collected around atezolizumab (anti-PD-L1) treatment. The CDR3 protein is CASSQDHAGTQYF. The CDR3 nucleotides read TGTGCCAGCAGCCAAGACCACGCAGGGACCCAGTACTTC.